What follows is one TCR beta chain and its context. Antigen specificity is unknown. The CDR3 is made up of 14 amino acids. V lost 2 bases and J lost 13, with 15 bases in between. Germline V CDR1 and CDR2: MDHEN, SYDVKM. Repertoires were generated with immunoSEQ multiplex PCR, while TCRdb's copy carries only in-frame clones and drops some. This repertoire shows about 25,000 clones, over 70% found once; its top ten account for about 0.66%. The data derive from a study of memory CD4+ T cells and cytomegalovirus serostatus. Study-wide context: This sample comes from healthy Belgian adults, several CMV seropositive, around 26 seronegative.

Overall study findings and caveats: CMV serostatus prediction reached median AUC roughly 0.95, or 0.91 with US-trained model. The CMV-associated TCR signature appears largely within the CD4+ memory repertoire.

The sort gate was single viable CD3+CD4+CD8-CD45RO+ cells for memory CD4+ T cells. After thawing, CD4+ T cells were positively selected. This sequence joins TRBV28 and TRBJ1-6; the D is unclear. The origin of this receptor is an adult in good health and CMV-seronegative. The sequenced sample was memory CD4+ T cells from blood. The CDR3 is CASSLVRWQTPLHF. The CDR3 coding sequence is TGTGCCAGCAGTTTAGTTAGGTGGCAAACTCCCCTCCACTTT.